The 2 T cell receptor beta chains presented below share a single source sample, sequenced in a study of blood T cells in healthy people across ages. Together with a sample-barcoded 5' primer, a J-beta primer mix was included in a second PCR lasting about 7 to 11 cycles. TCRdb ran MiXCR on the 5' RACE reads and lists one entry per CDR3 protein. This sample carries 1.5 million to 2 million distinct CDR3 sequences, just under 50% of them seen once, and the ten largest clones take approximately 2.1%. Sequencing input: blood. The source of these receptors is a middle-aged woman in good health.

This chain's CDR3 is CASSGTERTSGALFSYEQYF. The DNA of the CDR3 is TGTGCCAGCAGCGGAACAGAGAGGACTAGCGGGGCTCTCTTTTCCTACGAGCAGTACTTC. The rearrangement uses TRBV21-1 and TRBJ2-7; TRBD2, the table's D call, lacks a check against the DNA. TRBV21-1 corresponds to a pseudogene. The CDR3 is 20 residues long.

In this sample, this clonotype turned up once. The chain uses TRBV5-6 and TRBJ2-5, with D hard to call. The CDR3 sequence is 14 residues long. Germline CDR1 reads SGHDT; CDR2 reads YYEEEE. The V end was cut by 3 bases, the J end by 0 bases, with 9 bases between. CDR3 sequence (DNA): TGTGCCAGCAGCTCATACCGGGACCAAGAGACCCAGTACTTC. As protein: CASSSYRDQETQYF.